The clone carrying this T cell receptor beta chain was observed at least ten times. Its antigen is not known. Amplification targeted TCR beta CDR3 regions from RNA transcripts. RT-PCR in the first round (using the HTBI primer set) targeted the TCR CDR3. Via MiXCR, TCRdb re-called the multiplex PCR reads, giving one row per CDR3 protein. The sample lists under 350,000 distinct CDR3 sequences; roughly an eighth were seen once. CDR3 length: 16 amino acids. Germline V gene lookup returns CDR1 MNHNS and CDR2 SASEGT. Trimming removed 8 bases at V and 3 bases at J, with 19 bases between. This sample was included in a study of T cells in Graves' hyperthyroidism and ophthalmopathy. Disease lasting under 3 months, a NOSPECS grade of at least 4, and a Clinical Activity Score of at least 3 were features of the ophthalmopathy patients. A patient was excluded if there was uncontrolled infection, other autoimmune disease, pregnancy or lactation. From under 12 ml of fresh peripheral blood, PBMCs were isolated.

Study-wide points: Model predictions of ophthalmopathy came a median roughly 6.7 months before onset.

The sample taken for sequencing was blood. The receptor comes from a middle-aged woman with Graves' ophthalmopathy. The chain couples TRBV6-1 to TRBJ2-2, with D possibly called TRBD1 or TRBD2 (8 bases each). The CDR3 DNA sequence: TGTGCCAGCCATCTACGGGGGGGACAGGACACCGGGGAGCTGTTTTTT. It encodes CASHLRGGQDTGELFF.